Here is one T cell receptor beta chain with its context. The target antigen is unknown. The sample comes from a study of T cell responses to AZD1222 COVID-19 vaccine. Study outcomes and limitations: Every sample of the repertoires postdated the peak T cell response.

The V and J ends lost 1 base and 9 bases respectively, with 10 bases between them. The CDR3 runs 13 residues. Pooling of second doses given at about 4 or about 12 weeks was done. Sequencing used immunoSEQ multiplex PCR; TCRdb keeps in-frame clones, though not all of them. The top ten hold roughly 4% of the sample, which has about 160,000 clones, 85% to 90% seen once. The chain recombines TRBV12-3 or TRBV12-4 with TRBJ1-5; the D is unclear. The TCR was taken from an adult who received the AZD1222 COVID-19 vaccine. The sample was peripheral blood, taken 28 days after the second AZD1222 dose. This chain's CDR3 is CASSLDRAGPQHF. As DNA, the CDR3 is TGTGCCAGCAGTTTAGACCGGGCAGGGCCCCAGCATTTT.